This T cell receptor beta chain was recovered during a study of beta chain features in type 1 diabetes. Study-level information: Healthy donors, compared against patients, showed similar age, gender and cell yields. The study, taken as a whole, reports: Shortening that was moderate but significant affected the TCRB CDR3s of Type 1 diabetes patients in all four CD4+ subsets. When VDJ junctions were examined, type 1 diabetes patients showed fewer insertions and more deletions.

This clone was seen more than once but under ten times. The antigen remains unidentified. V dropped 2 bases and J dropped 5; count of bases not matched to a gene: 8. The germline gives CDR1 SGHDN, CDR2 FVKESK. The CDR3 consists of 16 residues. TCRB transcripts that were expressed got sequenced, as all of the isolated RNA had been reverse transcribed. Clones were sequenced by immunoSEQ multiplex PCR, and TCRdb holds only the in-frame ones, with some missing. The top ten clones hold less than 0.45% of a sample with almost 350,000 clones, around 8% of them seen once. The source is a young woman in good health. The source material was central memory CD4+ T cells from blood. V is TRBV14 and J is TRBJ2-2; 7 nucleotides agree with TRBD2. In DNA, the CDR3 is TGTGCCAGCAGCCAACTCGCTAGCGGATATACCGGGGAGCTGTTTTTT. As protein: CASSQLASGYTGELFF.